The entry below describes one TCR beta chain. This CDR3 comprises 17 residues. From germline, CDR1 is KGHSH and CDR2 LQKENI. Trimming at V came to 4 bases and at J to 9 bases, leaving 13 bases not matched to a gene. Clones were sequenced by immunoSEQ multiplex PCR, and TCRdb holds only the in-frame ones, with some missing. Among about 62,000 clones listed, about 89% were seen once. The entry originates in a study of T cell changes during pregnancy in multiple sclerosis. This TCR was recovered from a female donor with multiple sclerosis, enrolled in a pregnancy study. The chain has TRBV18 and TRBJ2-4, with 12 bases that match TRBD1. This material consisted of peripheral blood, taken in the first trimester of pregnancy. The CDR3 spells CASSLTGTGGQGGIQYF. The CDR3 DNA is TGTGCCAGCTCACTCACCGGGACAGGGGGCCAAGGTGGCATTCAGTACTTC.